One sample yielded the 20 T cell receptor beta chains listed below, sequenced in a study of T cell responses to AZD1222 COVID-19 vaccine (dated by TCRdb to the early 2020s). The time point label for this specimen denotes: baseline before first vaccination. The library came from the immunoSEQ multiplex PCR assay. The clones in this table, taken by TCRdb from immuneACCESS, are in-frame only. Not every clone is retained; where verified, under half of the shortfall comes from an unresolved V gene, and the cause of the rest is unknown. The sample includes some 99,000 clones, with around 90% observed a single time. Of the sample, 7% to 9% falls within the top ten clones. The source material was peripheral blood, sampled on day 0 of AZD1222 vaccination. All receptors derive from an adult in good health.

This rearrangement joins TRBV18 to TRBJ2-5, with 13 bases identical to TRBD2. With 3 bases clipped from V and 2 bases from J, the junction kept 9 bases outside the gene matches. The germline gives CDR1 KGHSH, CDR2 LQKENI. This CDR3 spans 18 amino acids. CDR3 region: CASSPSSGTSGIQETQYF. The CDR3 DNA is TGTGCCAGCTCACCCTCCTCCGGGACTAGCGGGATTCAAGAGACCCAGTACTTC. The variable domain in full, completed from reference TRBV18 and TRBJ2-5, reads NAGVMQNPRHLVRRRGQEARLRCSPMKGHSHVYWYRQLPEEGLKFMVYLQKENIIDESGMPKERFSAEFPKEGPSILRIQQVVRGDSAAYFCASSPSSGTSGIQETQYFGPGTRLLVL.

The V call is TRBV5-1, the J call TRBJ2-1, with TRBD2 identical over 8 bases. With V trimmed by 4 bases and J by 4 bases, 10 bases remained unmatched. Germline V lookup: CDR1 SGHRS, CDR2 YFSETQ. The CDR3 is made up of 16 amino acids. The CDR3 bases are TGCGCCAGCAGCCTTCCGACCGGGACTAGTTACAATGAGCAGTTCTTC. Translated, it gives CASSLPTGTSYNEQFF.

The V gene is TRBV6-6, the J gene TRBJ1-5; maybe TRBD1 (5 bases). The CDR3 has 12 amino acids. Between the trimmed V and J ends, which lost 5 bases and 5 bases, there was a span of 7 bases. The germline CDR1 and CDR2 sequences are MNHNY and SVGAGI (reference sequence). The CDR3 spells CASSRGDQPQHF. For the CDR3, the DNA is TGTGCCAGCAGTCGGGGGGATCAGCCCCAGCATTTT.

The chain uses TRBV6-2 or TRBV6-3 and TRBJ2-1; 7 bases are a match to TRBD1. In germline, CDR1 is MNHEY, CDR2 SVGEGT. This CDR3 region has 17 residues. Germline trimming cut 5 bases from V and 2 bases from J; bases unmatched to any gene: 12. The CDR3 sequence is CASSQRDRQFTYNEQFF. DNA for the CDR3: TGTGCCAGCAGTCAAAGGGACAGACAATTTACCTACAATGAGCAGTTCTTC.

This chain joins TRBV7-2 and TRBJ2-3; D may be TRBD2 (6 bases). The CDR3 runs to 16 residues. Germline V gene sequence: CDR1 SGHTA, CDR2 FQGNSA. Trimming took off 1 base at V and 2 bases at J, with 13 bases between the two ends. The CDR3 DNA sequence: TGTGCCAGCAGCTTAGTGGCGGGACGCCTCACAGATACGCAGTATTTT. Its protein product is CASSLVAGRLTDTQYF. The variable domain in full, with the rest retrieved from reference TRBV7-2 and TRBJ2-3, is GAGVSQSPSNKVTEKGKDVELRCDPISGHTALYWYRQSLGQGLEFLIYFQGNSAPDKSGLPSDRFSAERTGGSVSTLTIQRTQQEDSAVYLCASSLVAGRLTDTQYFGPGTRLTVL.

The rearrangement links TRBV19 to TRBJ2-2, with D unresolved. V was shortened by 2 bases and J by 2 bases, with 9 bases between the two germline ends. This CDR3 comprises 15 residues. Per germline, CDR1 LNHDA and CDR2 SQIVND (reference sequence). CDR3 region: CASSIQPGNTGELFF. The CDR3 DNA sequence: TGTGCCAGTAGTATACAGCCAGGAAACACCGGGGAGCTGTTTTTT.

The chain carries TRBV2 and TRBJ2-2, with D possibly being TRBD2 (5 bases). The CDR3 sequence is 16 residues long. Per the germline V gene, CDR1 is SNHLY and CDR2 is FYNNEI. With 1 base removed from V and 0 bases from J, the gap between germline ends came to 9 bases. The CDR3 region has the DNA TGTGCCAGCAGTGAAGATTCCGGGACGAACACCGGGGAGCTGTTTTTT. Translation: CASSEDSGTNTGELFF.

The chain joins TRBV11-2 to TRBJ2-7; D is unclear. Between the trimmed V and J ends, which lost 5 bases and 4 bases, there was a span of 9 bases. The CDR3 length is 12 residues. Germline lookup yields CDR1 SGHAT and CDR2 FQNNGV. The CDR3 is CASSPRLYEQYF. The DNA for the CDR3 is TGTGCCAGCAGCCCCCGGCTGTACGAGCAGTACTTC.

Remarks on this clone: Additional DNA sequences in this sample encode the identical CDR3. The chain is built from TRBV18 and TRBJ1-1; a possible D gene is TRBD1 (5 bases). The length of the CDR3 is 14 residues. Germline V CDR1 and CDR2: KGHSH, LQKENI. V lost 6 bases and J lost 1, with 12 bases in between. CDR3 amino acids: CASSPGRGNTEAFF. CDR3 nucleotides: TGTGCCAGCTCCCCGGGGAGGGGGAACACTGAAGCTTTCTTT.

The J gene is TRBJ2-1, the V gene TRBV19, with a weak D call TRBD1 (5 bases). V lost 7 bases, J lost 6 bases, and 22 bases lay in between. The CDR3 loop spans 16 amino acids. Germline V gene lookup returns CDR1 LNHDA and CDR2 SQIVND (reference sequence). CDR3 residues: CASMRRQGPQVNEQFF. The CDR3 DNA reads as TGTGCCAGTATGAGAAGGCAGGGCCCTCAAGTCAATGAGCAGTTCTTC. The whole variable domain, filled in from reference TRBV19 and TRBJ2-1, reads DGGITQSPKYLFRKEGQNVTLSCEQNLNHDAMYWYRQDPGQGLRLIYYSQIVNDFQKGDIAEGYSVSREKKESFPLTVTSAQKNPTAFYLCASMRRQGPQVNEQFFGPGTRLTVL.

This clone was observed once. This chain joins TRBV2 and TRBJ1-1; D is possibly TRBD1 (5 bases). Germline-derived CDR1 and CDR2 are SNHLY and FYNNEI. The CDR3 contains 14 residues. V was trimmed by 7 bases and J by 6 bases, leaving 18 bases between them. The CDR3 reads CASKGVSWEAEAFF. Here the CDR3 DNA reads TGTGCCAGCAAAGGGGTTTCCTGGGAGGCTGAAGCTTTCTTT.

This clone has just one count. The J gene is TRBJ2-1, the V gene TRBV4-1; a weak D match, TRBD2 (5 bases). This CDR3 is built from 15 residues. CDR1 is MGHRA, CDR2 YSYEKL, per germline. V shed 0 bases and J shed 1 base, with 7 bases lying between them. CDR3 region: CASSQEGGSYNEQFF. Here the CDR3 DNA reads TGCGCCAGCAGCCAAGAAGGCGGGTCCTACAATGAGCAGTTCTTC.

V gene TRBV7-2 combines with J gene TRBJ1-4; tentative D call: TRBD1 (6 bases). Trimming stripped 1 base from V and 8 bases from J, with 14 bases between. This CDR3 has 15 amino acids. Germline V gene sequence: CDR1 SGHTA, CDR2 FQGNSA. CDR3 nucleotides: TGTGCCAGCAGCTTAGGATGGGGGGCCGGGGAAAAACTGTTTTTT. Translation: CASSLGWGAGEKLFF.

The chain is built from TRBV7-2 and TRBJ2-7; tentatively, D is TRBD2 (6 bases). This CDR3 region has 15 residues. The germline V and J ends were trimmed by 1 base and 4 bases, with 14 bases remaining between them. Germline-derived CDR1 and CDR2 are SGHTA and FQGNSA. CDR3 in amino acids: CASSLGDPRGYEQYF. The CDR3 nucleotides are TGTGCCAGCAGCTTAGGGGATCCTCGGGGGTACGAGCAGTACTTC.

The rearrangement joins TRBV6-2 or TRBV6-3 to TRBJ1-2; unclear D gene. CDR1 and CDR2 from the germline V gene are MNHEY and SVGEGT. The CDR3 extends over 14 amino acids. V was pared by 2 bases and J by 4 bases, with 11 bases between. As DNA, the CDR3 is TGTGCCAGCAGTTACGGGCAGGCCCTCTATGGCTACACCTTC. Residues: CASSYGQALYGYTF.

The CDR3 loop reads CASSPDRDEQYF. CDR3 nucleotides: TGTGCCAGCAGTCCAGACAGGGACGAGCAGTACTTC. V gene TRBV28 combines with J gene TRBJ2-7; 7 bases align to TRBD1. The CDR3 has 12 residues. Germline CDR1 MDHEN, CDR2 SYDVKM. V shed 5 bases, J shed 5 bases, and the junction held 3 bases outside the gene matches.

This rearrangement joins TRBV6-1 to TRBJ2-2, with 10 bases identical to TRBD1. After removal of 4 bases from V and 7 bases from J, the junction contained 9 bases not matched to a gene. CDR1 and CDR2 from the germline V gene are MNHNS and SASEGT. CDR3 length equals 16 residues. The CDR3: CASSAGQGGRVGELFF. The CDR3 bases are TGTGCCAGCAGTGCCGGACAGGGGGGTCGCGTCGGGGAGCTGTTTTTT.

This chain links TRBV6-5 with TRBJ2-3, with TRBD1 matching over 10 bases. The V and J ends lost 2 bases and 4 bases, in that order; junction bases with no gene match: 6. The germline V gene has CDR1 MNHEY and CDR2 SVGAGI. The CDR3 has 16 residues. DNA for the CDR3: TGTGCCAGCAGTTACATAGTGACAGGGGGCGCAGATACGCAGTATTTT. It codes for CASSYIVTGGADTQYF.

This clone has just a few counts. The genes are TRBV7-2 and TRBJ2-3; 9 bases align to TRBD1. Germline V gene lookup returns CDR1 SGHTA and CDR2 FQGNSA. This CDR3 is built from 15 residues. Trimming cost V 5 bases and J 4 bases; bases outside gene matches: 7. CDR3 region: CASSTGGQGSDTQYF. CDR3 bases: TGTGCCAGCAGCACAGGTGGACAGGGGTCAGATACGCAGTATTTT.

The chain is built from TRBV15 and TRBJ2-5; D might be TRBD1 or TRBD2, each matching 6 bases. V shed 0 bases and J shed 4 bases, with 18 bases lying between them. The CDR3 covers 17 residues. Germline CDR1 and CDR2: LNHNV and YYDKDF (reference sequence). This CDR3 is CATSRDGSASRGETQYF. The CDR3 DNA sequence: TGTGCCACCAGCAGAGACGGGAGCGCTAGCAGGGGAGAGACCCAGTACTTC.